A selection of T cell receptor beta chains follows, all from one sample in a study of OX40 agonist ivuxolimab in advanced cancers. Repertoires were generated with immunoSEQ multiplex PCR, while TCRdb's copy carries only in-frame clones and drops some. The table lists around 100,000 clones, 90% of them singletons, with roughly 0.3% in the top ten. The source material was CD4+ or CD8+ T cells sorted from blood, sampled in a trial of the OX40 agonist ivuxolimab. Receptor source: an adult with an advanced solid tumor such as melanoma, head and neck, liver or kidney cancer. Each CDR3 is given with its conserved first and last residue. The order of the fields is V gene, D gene, CDR3 length, J gene, clone size, CDR3 DNA, CDR3 protein. A D gene is named only where the DNA matches it firmly. Clone size, where shown, is once, few, many, or a class for clones that have expanded.

v_gene: TRBV7-2; d_gene: -; len: 13; j_gene: TRBJ2-5; abundance: -; CDR3nt: TGTGCCAGCAGCCCCGGGGAGTTAGAGACCCAGTACTTC; CDR3aa: CASSPGELETQYF
v_gene: TRBV5-4; d_gene: TRBD1; len: 15; j_gene: TRBJ2-1; abundance: -; CDR3nt: TGTGCCAGCAGCTGGGACAGAAGCTCCTACAATGAGCAGTTCTTC; CDR3aa: CASSWDRSSYNEQFF
v_gene: TRBV6-5; d_gene: -; len: 13; j_gene: TRBJ1-2; abundance: -; CDR3nt: TGTGCCAGCAGCCTAGACAGGACCTATGGCTACACCTTC; CDR3aa: CASSLDRTYGYTF
v_gene: TRBV2; d_gene: -; len: 15; j_gene: TRBJ2-7; abundance: -; CDR3nt: TGTGCCAGCAGCCGCAAAGCGGGCCTCTCCTACGAGCAGTACTTC; CDR3aa: CASSRKAGLSYEQYF
v_gene: TRBV6-1; d_gene: TRBD2; len: 14; j_gene: TRBJ2-7; abundance: -; CDR3nt: TGTGCCAGCAGTATCGGGAGGGGGGGCTACGAGCAGTACTTC; CDR3aa: CASSIGRGGYEQYF
v_gene: TRBV6-5; d_gene: -; len: 14; j_gene: TRBJ2-3; abundance: -; CDR3nt: TGTGCCAGCAGTTACGTGGGTAATACAGATACGCAGTATTTT; CDR3aa: CASSYVGNTDTQYF
v_gene: TRBV6-6; d_gene: -; len: 13; j_gene: TRBJ1-2; abundance: -; CDR3nt: TGTGCCAGCAGTTACGGGGCAGACTATGGCTACACCTTC; CDR3aa: CASSYGADYGYTF
v_gene: TRBV5-1; d_gene: -; len: 13; j_gene: TRBJ1-2; abundance: -; CDR3nt: TGCGCCAGCAAATCCGACACTGACTATGGCTACACCTTC; CDR3aa: CASKSDTDYGYTF
v_gene: TRBV28; d_gene: -; len: 15; j_gene: TRBJ1-1; abundance: once; CDR3nt: TGTGCCAGCAGTGCCCCCGGAGGGTGGCACACTGAAGCTTTCTTT; CDR3aa: CASSAPGGWHTEAFF
v_gene: TRBV5-8; d_gene: -; len: 15; j_gene: TRBJ1-1; abundance: -; CDR3nt: TGTGCCAGCAGCTTGTGGCTCAGGGCGGGCACTGAAGCTTTCTTT; CDR3aa: CASSLWLRAGTEAFF